A single sample is the source of the 5 T cell receptor beta chains below, sequenced in a study of blood T cell repertoires in COVID-19 (dated by TCRdb to about 2020). The method behind the library was the immunoSEQ multiplex PCR assay. In its TCRdb copy, this immuneACCESS table keeps in-frame sequences only and misses some clones. Where compared with another copy, unresolved V genes explain less than half of these, and the others have no known cause. This sample gives more than 85,000 clones in total; about four fifths of them show up just once. The top ten clones comprise around a tenth of the sample. Source material: peripheral blood. All receptors derive from a woman in her seventies with acute or convalescent COVID-19.

The rearrangement uses TRBV5-1 and TRBJ2-7; TRBD2 matches 10 bases. Germline V lookup: CDR1 SGHRS, CDR2 YFSETQ. Germline trimming cut 4 bases from V and 1 base from J; bases unmatched to any gene: 8. The CDR3 covers 16 residues. CDR3: CASSASTSGESYEQYF. The DNA of the CDR3 is TGCGCCAGCAGCGCCTCTACTAGCGGGGAGTCCTACGAGCAGTACTTC.

The chain employs TRBV5-1 and TRBJ2-3; D is unclear. V was cut by 0 bases and J by 2 bases, with 7 bases left in between. Germline CDR1 SGHRS, CDR2 YFSETQ. This CDR3 comprises 14 residues. The CDR3 is CASSLAYHTDTQYF. DNA for the CDR3: TGCGCCAGCAGCTTGGCCTACCACACAGATACGCAGTATTTT.

The chain joins TRBV5-6 to TRBJ2-3; possible D gene TRBD1, 6 bases. This CDR3 has 18 residues. V was trimmed by 4 bases and J by 0 bases, leaving 21 bases between them. Germline CDR1 reads SGHDT; CDR2 reads YYEEEE. CDR3 coding DNA: TGTGCCAGCAGCCCTTACGGGCCGACAGGCACTAGCACAGATACGCAGTATTTT. Amino acid sequence: CASSPYGPTGTSTDTQYF.

The table lists this clone with a count of one. The chain links TRBV3-1 (or the pseudogene TRBV3-2) to TRBJ1-4; 11 bases match TRBD1. CDR1 is LGHDT and CDR2 is YNNKEL in the germline V gene (reference sequence). The CDR3 is 14 amino acids. With 6 bases clipped from V and 7 bases from J, the junction kept 4 bases outside the gene matches. The CDR3 protein is CASRAGTGGEKLFF. DNA of the CDR3: TGTGCCAGCAGAGCCGGGACAGGGGGTGAAAAACTGTTTTTT.

The V call is TRBV2, the J call TRBJ1-1; no clear D gene. The germline CDR1 and CDR2 sequences are SNHLY and FYNNEI. The CDR3 loop spans 16 amino acids. Trimming shortened V by 3 bases and J by 0 bases, and 14 bases separated the two germline ends. The CDR3 nucleotides are TGTGCCAGCAGTGATAGGATGGGGAGTATGAACACTGAAGCTTTCTTT. Protein sequence: CASSDRMGSMNTEAFF.